This T cell receptor (beta chain) was sequenced for a study of T cells in Graves' hyperthyroidism and ophthalmopathy. General study findings and limits: Stable hyperthyroidism and ophthalmopathy were separated using 13 V-J signatures.

Each patient was aged 18 to 65 and had newly diagnosed hyperthyroidism of under 2 months' duration. The sample, blood from the first hyperthyroidism diagnosis, precedes any ophthalmopathy symptoms. This CDR3 region has 15 residues. The germline V gene has CDR1 SGHTA and CDR2 FQGTGA. V lost 2 bases and J lost 6; bases outside the gene matches: 7. This clonotype came up many times. Its antigen is not identified. RNA transcripts provided the source from which TCR beta CDR3 regions were amplified. The HTBI primer set drove a first-round RT-PCR of the TCR CDR3. TCRdb ran MiXCR on the multiplex PCR reads and lists one entry per CDR3 protein. The sample gives hundreds of thousands of distinct CDR3 sequences, 15% to 19% of which show up once; 28% is in the top ten.

Input material: blood. The TCR comes from a woman under 30 with Graves' hyperthyroidism that later progressed to Graves' ophthalmopathy. The chain joins TRBV7-3 to TRBJ1-2, with 9 bases aligning to TRBD1. CDR3 protein: CASSLGGTGLDGYTF. CDR3 nucleotide sequence: TGTGCCAGCAGCTTAGGCGGGACAGGGTTGGATGGCTACACCTTC.